This TCR beta chain was retrieved from a study of blood T cell repertoires in COVID-19 (TCRdb year 2020). With respect to the entire study: Collaborator samples came from the United States, Italy and Spain and covered acute and convalescent phases of COVID-19. The sample metadata nearly always contained a de-identified subject ID, COVID-19 status, age in years and sex. The repertoires were released in a freely available public database meant as a resource for research on the immune response to SARS-CoV-2. The prospective study material was composed of cDNA or gDNA derived from T cells, B-cell-depleted T cells, or PBMCs. The samples were drawn from the first 160 participants of the ongoing ImmuneRACE study and from some 1,300 subjects provided by 6 global collaborators. Deeply sampled blood TCRbeta repertoires from subjects exposed to, actively infected with, or recovered from COVID-19 were included in the dataset. Where available, HLA class I and class II types were taken from metadata supplied by the sample provider and were not determined by assay-based typing.

The immunoSEQ Assay, a bias-controlled multiplex PCR, was used to amplify TCRbeta CDR3 regions from genomic DNA. In the source study's methods: Nucleated cell counts per sample were estimated from amplification of reference gene primers within the assay. To quantify the absolute abundance of each unique TCRbeta CDR3 rearrangement, sequence reads were collapsed and filtered. For each sample, productive Simpson clonality was calculated by taking the square root of Simpson's diversity index across productive rearrangements. This immuneACCESS table, as held by TCRdb, lists in-frame sequences with V and J called but not all clones. Of the missing ones, under half trace to an unresolved V gene in checked studies; the others have no known cause. V and J calls and clone size are copied from that table; D and trimming were computed from the DNA. The sample profile shows roughly 240,000 clones; over 80% of them were found once. Just over 2.5% of the sample goes to the ten largest clones.

Participants in the prospective study were aged about 18 to 95 years, lived in 20 to 25 United States geographic areas, and enrolled through a virtual design. In the prospective study, participants were assigned to cohorts based on the clinical history participants reported in a screening survey and a study questionnaire. Mobile phlebotomists in the prospective study collected whole blood, serum and a nasopharyngeal or oropharyngeal swab from every participant. Additional blood draws and questionnaires over an approximately two-month period could optionally be provided by prospective study participants. Before DNA extraction, prospective study blood samples were shipped either frozen or at room temperature. On this clone itself: Which antigen it targets is not known. Base-call qualities are not available, and no considerably larger clone is one nucleotide away.

On the study overall, not on this receptor specifically: The amount of clinical and demographic metadata varied by source and participant and was provided uncurated.

Per the germline V gene, MGHDK is the CDR1 and SYGVNS is the CDR2. V is shortened by 4 bases, J by 0 bases, and the region joining them spans 19 bases. From the cysteine up to the phenylalanine, the CDR3 has a length of 17 residues. Solely the CDR3 DNA is kept, with 51 bases framed from the first base. Sequencing input: PBMCs or T cells enriched from blood (not recorded which). This receptor was taken from a woman aged 25-40 years with acute COVID-19. The rearrangement joined TRBV25-1 to TRBJ2-7, with a weak D call of TRBD2 (6 bases match). This receptor has the CDR3 CASSVIPRGSGSYEQYF. The sequence in DNA is TGTGCCAGCAGTGTAATCCCGCGGGGCTCGGGCTCCTACGAGCAGTACTTC.